The rows below give T cell receptor beta chains drawn from one sample of a study of T cell responses to AZD1222 COVID-19 vaccine. Using immunoSEQ multiplex PCR, the repertoire was profiled, and TCRdb retains in-frame clones only, with some absent. The sample holds roughly 120,000 clones, 88% seen once. The material was peripheral blood, obtained on day 0 of AZD1222 vaccination. Receptors originate from an adult in good health. The CDR3 runs from the conserved cysteine through the conserved F or W. The D gene is left open where the match is weak. Expanded clones get a size class; other rows say once, few or many, or leave the size out.

d_gene: TRBD1; abundance: .; j_gene: TRBJ1-2; v_gene: TRBV4-1; CDR3nt: TGCGCCAGCAGCCACCCGGGACAGGGGGCGGGTGGCTACACCTTC; CDR3aa: CASSHPGQGAGGYTF
d_gene: TRBD1; abundance: .; j_gene: TRBJ2-6; v_gene: TRBV11-2; CDR3nt: TGTGCCACCAAGGGACAGTTGAGGTCCAACGTCCTGACTTTC; CDR3aa: CATKGQLRSNVLTF
d_gene: TRBD1; abundance: .; j_gene: TRBJ1-4; v_gene: TRBV2; CDR3nt: TGTGCCAGCACCCCGGACAGGGGGAATGAAAAACTGTTTTTT; CDR3aa: CASTPDRGNEKLFF
d_gene: .; abundance: .; j_gene: TRBJ2-1; v_gene: TRBV11-2; CDR3nt: TGTGCCAGCAGCTCCCTACACGGGACTCTTATTCGGGAGCAGTTCTTC; CDR3aa: CASSSLHGTLIREQFF
d_gene: TRBD1; abundance: .; j_gene: TRBJ2-7; v_gene: TRBV7-2; CDR3nt: TGTGCCAGCAGCCTACTGGACAGGACGGGTGAGCAGTACTTC; CDR3aa: CASSLLDRTGEQYF
d_gene: .; abundance: once; j_gene: TRBJ1-6; v_gene: TRBV27; CDR3nt: TGTGCCAGCAGTACCCCGGGGGGCTATAATTCACCCCTCCACTTT; CDR3aa: CASSTPGGYNSPLHF
d_gene: TRBD2; abundance: .; j_gene: TRBJ2-7; v_gene: TRBV6-1; CDR3nt: TGTGCCAGCAGCACAGCGGGGGGGTCCTACGAGCAGTACTTC; CDR3aa: CASSTAGGSYEQYF
d_gene: .; abundance: .; j_gene: TRBJ2-7; v_gene: TRBV12-1; CDR3nt: TGTGCCAGCGCCTCATTGGGAGCGGGGGGCAACGAGCAGTACTTC; CDR3aa: CASASLGAGGNEQYF
d_gene: .; abundance: .; j_gene: TRBJ2-7; v_gene: TRBV28; CDR3nt: TGTGCCAGCAGTTCACACAGGGTCGAGCAGTACTTC; CDR3aa: CASSSHRVEQYF
d_gene: .; abundance: .; j_gene: TRBJ1-6; v_gene: TRBV21-1; CDR3nt: TGTGCCAGCAGCGGACAGGGAGGTCTGGGTTCACCCCTCCACTTT; CDR3aa: CASSGQGGLGSPLHF
d_gene: .; abundance: .; j_gene: TRBJ1-2; v_gene: TRBV15; CDR3nt: TGTGCCACCAGCAGAGACCAAGGGTATGGCTACACCTTC; CDR3aa: CATSRDQGYGYTF
d_gene: .; abundance: .; j_gene: TRBJ2-7; v_gene: TRBV6-1; CDR3nt: TGTGCCAGCAGTGAATCGAACAGAGGATACGAGCAGTACTTC; CDR3aa: CASSESNRGYEQYF
d_gene: .; abundance: .; j_gene: TRBJ1-6; v_gene: TRBV6-5; CDR3nt: TGTGCCAGCAGTCTCTGGGGGGAGTCACCCCTCCACTTT; CDR3aa: CASSLWGESPLHF
d_gene: .; abundance: .; j_gene: TRBJ1-4; v_gene: TRBV9; CDR3nt: TGTGCCAGCAGCGTAGGGGGAACAACTACTAATGAAAAACTGTTTTTT; CDR3aa: CASSVGGTTTNEKLFF
d_gene: .; abundance: .; j_gene: TRBJ2-1; v_gene: TRBV5-1; CDR3nt: TGCGCCAGCAGCTTGGTAGGAAGCAATGAGCAGTTCTTC; CDR3aa: CASSLVGSNEQFF
d_gene: .; abundance: once; j_gene: TRBJ1-4; v_gene: TRBV5-1; CDR3nt: TGCGCCAGCAGCTTGGGGGGTCCTGCAACTAATGAAAAACTGTTTTTT; CDR3aa: CASSLGGPATNEKLFF
d_gene: TRBD1; abundance: .; j_gene: TRBJ2-3; v_gene: TRBV7-9; CDR3nt: TGTGCCAGCAGCTCCCGGGACAGAGGGGACCCAGATACGCAGTATTTT; CDR3aa: CASSSRDRGDPDTQYF
d_gene: .; abundance: .; j_gene: TRBJ2-7; v_gene: TRBV7-3; CDR3nt: TGTGCCAGCAGCTTAACGAGGGCCAGGTCCTACGAGCAGTACTTC; CDR3aa: CASSLTRARSYEQYF
d_gene: TRBD1; abundance: .; j_gene: TRBJ1-2; v_gene: TRBV11-3; CDR3nt: TGTGCCAGCAGCGCGACGGGACAGGGGGTCCACTATGGCTACACCTTC; CDR3aa: CASSATGQGVHYGYTF
d_gene: .; abundance: .; j_gene: TRBJ1-6; v_gene: TRBV5-6; CDR3nt: TGTGCCAGCAGCTTGGGACAGTATTCACCCCTCCACTTT; CDR3aa: CASSLGQYSPLHF
d_gene: TRBD1; abundance: .; j_gene: TRBJ2-1; v_gene: TRBV5-1; CDR3nt: TGCGCCAGCAGCTGGTCCGGGACAGGGGGAACCTACAATGAGCAGTTCTTC; CDR3aa: CASSWSGTGGTYNEQFF
d_gene: .; abundance: .; j_gene: TRBJ2-3; v_gene: TRBV7-2; CDR3nt: TGTGCCAGCAGGTTCTCCGTAGGGCTATCCACAGATACGCAGTATTTT; CDR3aa: CASRFSVGLSTDTQYF
d_gene: .; abundance: .; j_gene: TRBJ2-1; v_gene: TRBV11-3; CDR3nt: TGTGCCAGCAGCTTCGGGCCGAGCCACAATGAGCAGTTCTTC; CDR3aa: CASSFGPSHNEQFF
d_gene: .; abundance: .; j_gene: TRBJ1-2; v_gene: TRBV7-2; CDR3nt: TGTGCCAGCAGCTTAGAATACAAGGGCGGCTACACCTTC; CDR3aa: CASSLEYKGGYTF